This passage covers 26 T cell receptor beta chains from one sample sequenced in a study of cytomegalovirus exposure and HLA in healthy donors (dated by TCRdb to 2016 to 2017). The library was prepared using the immunoSEQ multiplex PCR assay. For the multiplex PCR, a mixture combining 60 forward primers for TCR Vbeta segments and 13 reverse primers for TCR Jbeta segments was used. The immuneACCESS repertoire file appears here via TCRdb, limited to in-frame rearrangements. These files lack a portion of the clones; in checked studies, under half of the deficit traces to unresolved V genes, and the cause of the others is not known. The table of this sample itemizes some 130,000 clones. Approximately 1.7% of the sample is held by the ten biggest clonotypes. Sequencing input: PBMCs. Receptors originate from a woman between 40 and 50 years old in good health and CMV-seropositive.

This chain connects TRBV6-1 to TRBJ1-2; weak D call: TRBD1 (5 bases). The CDR3 totals 14 residues. Germline V gene lookup returns CDR1 MNHNS and CDR2 SASEGT. Trimming stripped 1 base from V and 6 bases from J, with 12 bases between. The CDR3 reads CASSEGTGVHGYTF. The CDR3 region has the DNA TGTGCCAGCAGTGAAGGGACGGGGGTTCATGGCTACACCTTC.

The chain combines TRBV6-5 with TRBJ2-1, with 8 bases aligning to TRBD2. The CDR3 spans 15 residues. Germline CDR1 reads MNHEY; CDR2 reads SVGAGI. V was pared by 6 bases and J by 4 bases, with 8 bases of the junction left unmatched. The CDR3 sequence: CASRKLLAAYNEQFF. Written as DNA, the CDR3 is TGTGCCAGCAGGAAATTACTAGCGGCATACAATGAGCAGTTCTTC.

This sequence joins TRBV4-1 and TRBJ1-2; a weak D match, TRBD1 (6 bases). Germline loops: CDR1 MGHRA, CDR2 YSYEKL. This CDR3 region has 16 residues. V lost 5 bases and J lost 0, with 16 bases in between. The CDR3 region is CASSSLPGHSNYGYTF. The DNA for the CDR3 is TGCGCCAGCAGCTCCCTTCCGGGACACTCTAACTATGGCTACACCTTC.

J is TRBJ1-1 and V is TRBV9; no reliable D call. Germline V gives CDR1 SGDLS, CDR2 YYNGEE. The CDR3 runs 14 residues. V lost 0 bases and J 1 base, leaving 7 bases between the germline ends. The DNA of the CDR3 is TGTGCCAGCAGCGTAGCTCCTACGAACACTGAAGCTTTCTTT. Protein: CASSVAPTNTEAFF.

The J gene is TRBJ1-2, the V gene TRBV4-1, with D maybe TRBD1 (6 bases). Per germline, CDR1 MGHRA and CDR2 YSYEKL. The CDR3 sequence is 13 residues long. The germline V and J ends were trimmed by 1 base and 7 bases, with 10 bases remaining between them. This chain's CDR3 is CASSQGTVSGYTF. The CDR3 region has the DNA TGCGCCAGCAGCCAAGGGACAGTGTCTGGCTACACCTTC.

The chain combines TRBV7-3 with TRBJ2-2, with TRBD1 matching 8 bases. The CDR3 is 16 amino acids. The junction had 6 bases not matched to a gene; V was cut back by 4 bases and J by 2 bases. CDR1 SGHTA and CDR2 FQGTGA come from the germline V gene. The CDR3 sequence is CASSWGTGVNTGELFF. The CDR3 DNA sequence: TGTGCCAGCAGCTGGGGGACAGGAGTTAACACCGGGGAGCTGTTTTTT.

V is TRBV7-2 and J is TRBJ1-1, with unresolved D. CDR1 is SGHTA, CDR2 FQGNSA, per germline. This CDR3 is 15 amino acids long. V was pared by 6 bases and J by 1 base, with 15 bases between. CDR3 in DNA: TGTGCCAGCAGTCAGCGGAGGGCGACGAACACTGAAGCTTTCTTT. Residues: CASSQRRATNTEAFF.

The CDR3 here is CASSLDSGRAWDEQFF. The CDR3 nucleotides read TGTGCCAGCAGCTTAGACAGCGGGAGGGCCTGGGATGAGCAGTTCTTC. The chain has TRBV13 and TRBJ2-1; 10 bases fit TRBD2. Per germline, CDR1 PRHDT and CDR2 FYEKMQ (reference sequence). This CDR3 spans 16 amino acids. V was pared by 1 base and J by 8 bases, with 8 bases of the junction left unmatched.

Written as DNA, the CDR3 is TGTGCCAGCAGGTATTGGGCCCAAGAGACCCAGTACTTC. It yields the protein CASRYWAQETQYF. This chain links TRBV27 with TRBJ2-5; D unclear. The germline V gene encodes CDR1 MNHEY and CDR2 SMNVEV (reference sequence). The V gene lost 6 bases and the J gene lost 1 base, with 9 bases spanning the gap. The CDR3 contains 13 residues.

This sequence joins TRBV7-2 and TRBJ2-2; D remains ambiguous. The CDR3 is made up of 16 amino acids. CDR1 and CDR2 from the germline V gene are SGHTA and FQGNSA. Trimming stripped 1 base from V and 6 bases from J, with 15 bases between. CDR3 bases: TGTGCCAGCAGCTTAGAGTCGTCGGTAGTATCCGGGGAGCTGTTTTTT. It yields the protein CASSLESSVVSGELFF.

This chain uses TRBV6-5 with TRBJ2-5, with D possibly matching TRBD1 (6 bases). The CDR3 has 13 amino acids. Germline V gene sequence: CDR1 MNHEY, CDR2 SVGAGI. Trimming removed 2 bases from V and 11 bases from J, with 15 bases in between. CDR3 nucleotides: TGTGCCAGCAGTTACCCCGGGACACAAGAGCAGTACTTC. Amino acids: CASSYPGTQEQYF.

CDR3 residues: CASSQGTGSGEQFF. CDR3 coding DNA: TGCGCCAGCAGCCAAGGGACAGGGTCGGGTGAGCAGTTCTTC. The V and J genes are TRBV4-3 and TRBJ2-1, with TRBD1 matching over 8 bases. The CDR3 contains 14 residues. CDR1 LGHNA and CDR2 YSLEER come from the germline V gene. Unmatched junction bases numbered 5, after V lost 1 base and J lost 9 bases.

The chain combines TRBV11-2 with TRBJ1-2, with no clear D. The CDR3 contains 12 residues. Germline V gene data show CDR1 as SGHAT and CDR2 as FQNNGV. Trimming stripped 0 bases from V and 8 bases from J, with 7 bases between. CDR3 protein: CASSLDGRGYTF. CDR3 DNA sequence: TGTGCCAGCAGCTTAGATGGGAGAGGCTACACCTTC.

This chain links TRBV2 with TRBJ2-5, with D possibly TRBD1 on 6 matching bases. Deletions cut 4 bases from V and 5 bases from J, with 17 bases between. The CDR3 consists of 15 residues. In germline, CDR1 is SNHLY, CDR2 FYNNEI. CDR3: CASSGNRVGSETQYF. CDR3 in DNA: TGTGCCAGCAGTGGAAACAGGGTTGGCAGTGAGACCCAGTACTTC.

This sequence joins TRBV7-9 and TRBJ2-1; 7 bases match TRBD2. The germline CDR1 and CDR2 sequences are SEHNR and FQNEAQ (reference sequence). The CDR3 consists of 17 residues. V trimming: 0 bases; J trimming: 5 bases; junction bases outside the gene matches: 10. The CDR3 DNA is TGTGCCAGCAGCTTAGCCTGGGGTTCTAGCGGTAACAATGAGCAGTTCTTC. Protein product: CASSLAWGSSGNNEQFF.

The genes are TRBV9 and TRBJ2-1, with D possibly being TRBD2 (6 bases). CDR3 length: 18 residues. V shed 0 bases and J shed 8 bases, with 24 bases lying between them. Germline lookup yields CDR1 SGDLS and CDR2 YYNGEE. Here the CDR3 reads CASSVAPAGIIIIDEQFF. In DNA, the CDR3 is TGTGCCAGCAGCGTAGCTCCGGCGGGGATCATCATCATCGATGAGCAGTTCTTC.

Written as DNA, the CDR3 is TGTGCCAGCAGCTTATATAGAAGCCAAGAGACCCAGTACTTC. It is translated as CASSLYRSQETQYF. J is TRBJ2-5 and V is TRBV5-8; the D is unclear. The germline V gene encodes CDR1 SGHTS and CDR2 YDEGEE. The CDR3 sequence is 14 residues long. The V end was cut by 2 bases, the J end by 1 base, with 9 bases between.

This rearrangement joins TRBV28 to TRBJ1-4; 8 bases map to TRBD1. Per germline, CDR1 MDHEN and CDR2 SYDVKM. This CDR3 comprises 13 residues. Trimming took 5 bases from V and 13 from J; bases not matched to a gene: 9. DNA of the CDR3: TGTGCCAGCAGTCCCCCGGACAGGGACTTACTGTTTTTT. Translating gives CASSPPDRDLLFF.

V is TRBV28 and J is TRBJ2-7; 8 bases are a match to TRBD2. CDR1 is MDHEN, CDR2 SYDVKM, per germline. The CDR3 contains 15 residues. J was trimmed by 0 bases and V by 6 bases; bases with no gene match: 7. The CDR3 coding sequence is TGTGCCAGCAGGGCTCTCGGGGGGGTCTCCTACGAGCAGTACTTC. This sequence encodes CASRALGGVSYEQYF.

The chain joins TRBV2 to TRBJ1-4; 8 bases agree with TRBD1. The J segment lost 7 bases and the V segment lost 5 bases, leaving 3 bases of the junction unmatched. Germline-derived CDR1 and CDR2 are SNHLY and FYNNEI. This CDR3 is built from 13 residues. The CDR3 DNA sequence: TGTGCCAGCAGTAGCACAGGGGGTGAAAAACTGTTTTTT. Amino acid sequence: CASSSTGGEKLFF.

The J gene is TRBJ2-1, the V gene TRBV4-3; tentatively, D is TRBD2 (6 bases). The CDR3 runs 16 residues. V shed 0 bases and J shed 4 bases, with 13 bases lying between them. Germline V lookup: CDR1 LGHNA, CDR2 YSLEER. The CDR3 nucleotides are TGCGCCAGCAGCCAAGATTACGGAGGACTATACAATGAGCAGTTCTTC. It specifies CASSQDYGGLYNEQFF.

As regards this clone: At one boundary the junction diverges from the germline segment, which might be a read error. The chain has TRBV28 and TRBJ1-3, with a weak D call TRBD1 (5 bases). The CDR3 is 16 amino acids. CDR1 is MDHEN and CDR2 is SYDVKM in the germline V gene. CDR3 amino acids: CASSWGEGISGNAIYF. The DNA for the CDR3 is TGTGCCAGCAGTTGGGGGGAGGGAATCTCTGGAAACGCCATATATTTT.

The rearrangement links TRBV11-3 to TRBJ2-2, with 7 bases lining up with TRBD2. The ends lost 3 bases at V and 4 bases at J; junction bases unmatched: 11. Germline CDR1 and CDR2: SGHNT and YENEEA. This CDR3 has 17 residues. The CDR3 bases are TGTGCCAGCAGCTTTTATAAATGGGGAGGGAGCACCGGGGAGCTGTTTTTT. Translating gives CASSFYKWGGSTGELFF.

A note on this clone: The junction does not match germline at one end; this may be a read error. V and J are TRBV7-7 and TRBJ1-1; TRBD1 matches 7 bases. CDR1 and CDR2 from the germline V gene are SSHAT and FNYEAQ (reference sequence). The CDR3 length is 13 residues. The CDR3 protein is CASSLKTGSEAFF. The CDR3 bases are TGTGCTAGCAGCTTAAAGACAGGGAGTGAAGCTTTCTTT.

The gene calls are TRBV11-2 and TRBJ2-3; TRBD1 agrees at 9 bases. V was pared by 0 bases and J by 4 bases, with 11 bases of the junction left unmatched. The CDR3 spans 18 residues. Germline V CDR1 and CDR2: SGHAT, FQNNGV. The CDR3 loop is CASSLDWVGTGFPDTQYF. CDR3 nucleotides: TGTGCCAGCAGCTTAGATTGGGTCGGGACAGGGTTTCCAGATACGCAGTATTTT.

V gene TRBV25-1 combines with J gene TRBJ2-5; 9 bases agree with TRBD1. Germline values: CDR1 MGHDK, CDR2 SYGVNS. CDR3 length equals 14 residues. The J segment lost 5 bases and the V segment lost 6 bases, leaving 7 bases of the junction unmatched. CDR3 protein: CASSADRGVETQYF. The CDR3 DNA follows: TGTGCCAGCAGCGCCGACAGGGGGGTGGAGACCCAGTACTTC.